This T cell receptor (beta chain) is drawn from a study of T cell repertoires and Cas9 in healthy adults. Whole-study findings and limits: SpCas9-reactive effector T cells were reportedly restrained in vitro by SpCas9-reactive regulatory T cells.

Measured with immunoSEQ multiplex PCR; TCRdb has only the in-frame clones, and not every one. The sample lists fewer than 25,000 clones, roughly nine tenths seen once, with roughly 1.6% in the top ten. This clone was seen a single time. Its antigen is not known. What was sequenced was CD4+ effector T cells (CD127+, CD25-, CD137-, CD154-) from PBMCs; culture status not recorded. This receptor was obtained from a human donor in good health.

For the CDR3, the DNA is TGTGCCAGCAGCTTACTGGGGGCGTTTGGAAACACCATATATTTT. This translates into CASSLLGAFGNTIYF. The chain has TRBV11-2 and TRBJ1-3; D is possibly TRBD1 (6 bases). Trimming pared 2 bases from V and 3 bases from J, leaving 11 bases between. Germline V gene lookup returns CDR1 SGHAT and CDR2 FQNNGV. The CDR3 has 15 amino acids.